These T cell receptor beta chains were read from a single sample in a study of blood T cell repertoires in COVID-19. Profiling relied on immunoSEQ multiplex PCR, and the TCRdb table lists in-frame clones only, not all of them. The sample shows 52,000 or so clones, approximately 90% of them seen only once. The material sequenced was peripheral blood. Source of these receptors: a man aged 35 to 55 with COVID-19, enrolled during active disease. Each CDR3 is given with its conserved first and last residue. The order of the fields is CDR3 protein, CDR3 DNA, J gene, clone size, V gene, D gene. The D gene is left open where the match is weak. Part of the rows lack a size; the others show once, few, many or a class for expanded clones.

CDR3: CASSQDRAMNTEAFF
DNA: TGTGCCAGCAGCCAGGACAGGGCAATGAACACTGAAGCTTTCTTT
J: TRBJ1-1
size: .
V: TRBV6-5
D: TRBD1

CDR3: CASSPGTSVPYEQYF
DNA: TGTGCCAGCTCACCAGGGACTAGCGTCCCCTACGAGCAGTACTTC
J: TRBJ2-7
size: .
V: TRBV18
D: TRBD2

CDR3: CASSFVGSGHNEKLFF
DNA: TGTGCCAGCAGTTTCGTGGGGTCGGGACATAATGAAAAACTGTTTTTT
J: TRBJ1-4
size: .
V: TRBV28
D: .

CDR3: CASRLAGQGYEQYF
DNA: TGTGCAAGTCGCTTAGCGGGACAGGGGTACGAGCAGTACTTC
J: TRBJ2-7
size: .
V: TRBV12-2
D: .

CDR3: CAISESGGYEQYF
DNA: TGTGCCATCAGTGAATCCGGCGGTTACGAGCAGTACTTC
J: TRBJ2-7
size: .
V: TRBV10-3
D: .

CDR3: CAIRRTGYEQYF
DNA: TGTGCCATCAGAAGGACAGGGTATGAGCAGTACTTC
J: TRBJ2-7
size: .
V: TRBV10-3
D: TRBD1

CDR3: CASSLGTPLTGQFF
DNA: TGTGCCAGCAGCTTAGGGACTCCTCTCACGGGGCAGTTCTTC
J: TRBJ2-1
size: .
V: TRBV7-9
D: .

CDR3: CASTWGRGEGAVEQYF
DNA: TGCGCCAGCACCTGGGGCCGGGGTGAGGGGGCGGTCGAGCAGTACTTC
J: TRBJ2-7
size: .
V: TRBV5-1
D: TRBD1

CDR3: CASSLPLGLAGGTDTQYF
DNA: TGTGCCAGCAGTTTACCCCTTGGACTAGCGGGGGGTACAGATACGCAGTATTTT
J: TRBJ2-3
size: few
V: TRBV28
D: TRBD2

CDR3: CARSLRTGSYEQYF
DNA: TGTGCCAGAAGCTTACGGACAGGCTCCTACGAGCAGTACTTC
J: TRBJ2-7
size: .
V: TRBV5-3
D: TRBD1

CDR3: CASSSGLAGFQGNEQFF
DNA: TGTGCCAGCTCATCGGGACTAGCGGGCTTCCAGGGGAATGAGCAGTTCTTC
J: TRBJ2-1
size: .
V: TRBV18
D: TRBD2

CDR3: CASSLGQGVNEQFF
DNA: TGCGCCAGCAGCTTGGGGCAGGGGGTCAATGAGCAGTTCTTC
J: TRBJ2-1
size: .
V: TRBV5-1
D: TRBD1

CDR3: CATSDLDADTQYF
DNA: TGTGCCACCAGTGACCTAGACGCAGATACGCAGTATTTT
J: TRBJ2-3
size: .
V: TRBV24-1
D: .

CDR3: CASSPTASGNTIYF
DNA: TGCGCCAGCAGCCCGACAGCCTCTGGAAACACCATATATTTT
J: TRBJ1-3
size: few
V: TRBV5-1
D: .

CDR3: CASSIGTGFEVSGYTF
DNA: TGTGCCAGTAGTATAGGGACTGGCTTTGAGGTCAGTGGCTACACCTTC
J: TRBJ1-2
size: .
V: TRBV19
D: .

CDR3: CASTRTSSYEQYF
DNA: TGTGCCAGCACCAGGACTAGTTCCTACGAGCAGTACTTC
J: TRBJ2-7
size: once
V: TRBV12-3/TRBV12-4
D: TRBD2

CDR3: CASSQIGQGGIYEQYF
DNA: TGTGCCAGCAGCCAGATAGGACAGGGGGGGATCTACGAGCAGTACTTC
J: TRBJ2-7
size: .
V: TRBV3-1/TRBV3-2
D: TRBD1

CDR3: CAISEGGVGEQFF
DNA: TGTGCCATCAGTGAAGGGGGAGTCGGTGAGCAGTTCTTC
J: TRBJ2-1
size: .
V: TRBV10-3
D: .

CDR3: CASSQAGREGRGEQFF
DNA: TGTGCCAGCAGCCAAGCCGGACGGGAGGGCCGGGGGGAGCAGTTCTTC
J: TRBJ2-1
size: .
V: TRBV4-2
D: TRBD2

CDR3: CASSINLELNEKLFF
DNA: TGTGCCAGCAGTATAAACCTGGAGTTAAATGAAAAACTGTTTTTT
J: TRBJ1-4
size: .
V: TRBV28
D: .

CDR3: CASSYSTGADTQYF
DNA: TGTGCCAGCAGTTACTCGACGGGGGCAGATACGCAGTATTTT
J: TRBJ2-3
size: .
V: TRBV6-5
D: .

CDR3: CASSRFDRDNTGELFF
DNA: TGCGCCAGCAGCCGGTTCGACAGGGATAACACCGGGGAGCTGTTTTTT
J: TRBJ2-2
size: .
V: TRBV5-1
D: TRBD1

CDR3: CASSEARRETQYF
DNA: TGTGCCAGTAGTGAAGCCAGGAGGGAGACCCAGTACTTC
J: TRBJ2-5
size: .
V: TRBV19
D: .

CDR3: CASSLTGTGYTF
DNA: TGTGCCAGCAGCCTCACAGGGACGGGCTACACCTTC
J: TRBJ1-2
size: once
V: TRBV11-2
D: .

CDR3: CASSVGDRVETQYF
DNA: TGTGCCAGCAGCGTTGGTGACAGGGTGGAGACCCAGTACTTC
J: TRBJ2-5
size: .
V: TRBV9
D: TRBD1

CDR3: CAIRTGGSTEAFF
DNA: TGTGCCATCAGGACAGGGGGAAGCACTGAAGCTTTCTTT
J: TRBJ1-1
size: .
V: TRBV10-3
D: TRBD1

CDR3: CASSPPQGANEQYF
DNA: TGTGCCAGCTCACCCCCCCAGGGGGCTAACGAGCAGTACTTC
J: TRBJ2-7
size: few
V: TRBV18
D: TRBD1

CDR3: CASHSSGVNEQFF
DNA: TGTGCCAGCCACTCTAGCGGGGTTAATGAGCAGTTCTTC
J: TRBJ2-1
size: .
V: TRBV12-3/TRBV12-4
D: TRBD2

CDR3: CASSLGAGGPADTQYF
DNA: TGTGCCAGCAGCTTGGGAGCGGGAGGGCCCGCAGATACGCAGTATTTT
J: TRBJ2-3
size: .
V: TRBV7-2
D: TRBD2

CDR3: CAWGPRGGREKLFF
DNA: TGTGCCTGGGGTCCTCGCGGGGGGCGGGAAAAACTGTTTTTT
J: TRBJ1-4
size: .
V: TRBV30
D: .

CDR3: CASSFGDTDTQYF
DNA: TGTGCCAGCAGTTTCGGGGACACAGATACGCAGTATTTT
J: TRBJ2-3
size: .
V: TRBV27
D: .

CDR3: CAVRVFSNQPQHF
DNA: TGTGCCGTACGGGTCTTTAGCAATCAGCCCCAGCATTTT
J: TRBJ1-5
size: .
V: TRBV6-5
D: .

CDR3: CASSFRGGNAEAFF
DNA: TGTGCCAGCAGCTTCCGTGGGGGGAACGCTGAAGCTTTCTTT
J: TRBJ1-1
size: .
V: TRBV6-5
D: .

CDR3: CASSPPLRDFQGTDTQYF
DNA: TGTGCCAGCTCACCACCTTTGCGGGACTTCCAGGGCACAGATACGCAGTATTTT
J: TRBJ2-3
size: few
V: TRBV18
D: .

CDR3: CTSSHLHRESSYEQYF
DNA: TGCACCAGCAGCCACCTCCACAGGGAGAGCTCCTACGAGCAGTACTTC
J: TRBJ2-7
size: once
V: TRBV1
D: .

CDR3: CSALGLAGDTQYF
DNA: TGCAGCGCACTGGGACTAGCGGGAGATACGCAGTATTTT
J: TRBJ2-3
size: .
V: TRBV29-1
D: TRBD2

CDR3: CAWSPDLLGAHSATNEKLFF
DNA: TGTGCCTGGAGTCCAGACTTACTTGGGGCCCATTCTGCAACTAATGAAAAACTGTTTTTT
J: TRBJ1-4
size: .
V: TRBV30
D: .

CDR3: CASSYGGGSNQPQHF
DNA: TGTGCCAGCAGTTATGGGGGGGGTAGCAATCAGCCCCAGCATTTT
J: TRBJ1-5
size: .
V: TRBV6-5
D: .

CDR3: CSPRLAGEHTQYF
DNA: TGCAGCCCCCGACTAGCGGGAGAACATACGCAGTATTTT
J: TRBJ2-3
size: .
V: TRBV29-1
D: TRBD2

CDR3: CASSGTGVYQPQHF
DNA: TGCGCCAGCAGTGGGACAGGGGTTTACCAGCCCCAGCATTTT
J: TRBJ1-5
size: .
V: TRBV10-2
D: TRBD1

CDR3: CASSERGTGATGELFF
DNA: TGTGCCAGCAGTGAGAGGGGGACCGGGGCCACCGGGGAGCTGTTTTTT
J: TRBJ2-2
size: few
V: TRBV2
D: .

CDR3: CASSTLQGPEQYF
DNA: TGTGCCAGCAGCACCCTACAGGGTCCCGAGCAGTACTTC
J: TRBJ2-7
size: .
V: TRBV4-2
D: .

CDR3: CASRTGGEETQYF
DNA: TGTGCCAGCAGAACAGGGGGGGAAGAGACCCAGTACTTC
J: TRBJ2-5
size: .
V: TRBV7-9
D: .

CDR3: CASSPGGLGPEQYF
DNA: TGCGCCAGCAGCCCGGGGGGTTTAGGGCCCGAGCAGTACTTC
J: TRBJ2-7
size: once
V: TRBV5-1
D: TRBD2

CDR3: CASSEETGYNEKLFF
DNA: TGTGCCAGCAGTGAGGAGACAGGGTATAATGAAAAACTGTTTTTT
J: TRBJ1-4
size: .
V: TRBV25-1
D: TRBD1